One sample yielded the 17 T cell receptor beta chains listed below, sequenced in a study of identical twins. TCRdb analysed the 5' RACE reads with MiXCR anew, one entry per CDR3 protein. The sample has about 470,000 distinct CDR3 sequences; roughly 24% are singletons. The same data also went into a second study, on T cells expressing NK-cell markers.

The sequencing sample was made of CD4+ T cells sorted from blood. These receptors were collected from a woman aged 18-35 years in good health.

The CDR3 reads CASGTGTGTGELFF. CDR3 coding DNA: TGTGCCAGCGGAACAGGGACGGGAACCGGGGAGCTGTTTTTT. The genes are TRBV7-2 and TRBJ2-2, with D possibly being TRBD1 (6 bases). This CDR3 is built from 14 residues. Per the germline V gene, CDR1 is SGHTA and CDR2 is FQGNSA. The V end was cut by 8 bases, the J end by 5 bases, with 15 bases between.

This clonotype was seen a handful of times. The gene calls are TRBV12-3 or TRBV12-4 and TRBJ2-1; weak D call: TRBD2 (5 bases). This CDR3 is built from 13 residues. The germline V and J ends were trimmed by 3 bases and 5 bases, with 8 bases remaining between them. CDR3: CASSFPSHNEQFF. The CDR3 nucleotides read TGTGCCAGCAGTTTTCCTAGCCACAATGAGCAGTTCTTC.

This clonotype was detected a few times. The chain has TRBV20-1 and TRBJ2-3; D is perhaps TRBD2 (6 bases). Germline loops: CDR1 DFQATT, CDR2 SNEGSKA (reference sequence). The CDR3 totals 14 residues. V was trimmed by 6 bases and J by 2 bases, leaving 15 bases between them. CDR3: CSAKFSGLTDTQYF. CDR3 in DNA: TGCAGTGCAAAGTTCAGCGGGCTCACAGATACGCAGTATTTT.

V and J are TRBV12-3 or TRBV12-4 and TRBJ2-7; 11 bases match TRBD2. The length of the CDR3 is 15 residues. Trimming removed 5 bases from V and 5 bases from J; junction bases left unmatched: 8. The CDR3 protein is CASSLTSGSGHEQYF. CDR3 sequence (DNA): TGTGCCAGCAGTCTCACTAGCGGGAGTGGCCACGAGCAGTACTTC.

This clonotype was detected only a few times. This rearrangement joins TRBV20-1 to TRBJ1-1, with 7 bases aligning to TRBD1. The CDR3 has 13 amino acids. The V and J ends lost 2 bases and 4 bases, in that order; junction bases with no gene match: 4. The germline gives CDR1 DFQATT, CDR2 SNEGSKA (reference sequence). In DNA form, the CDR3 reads TGCAGTGCTAGAACCCCAGGGGGCACTGAAGCTTTCTTT. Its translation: CSARTPGGTEAFF.

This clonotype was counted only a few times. The CDR3 DNA reads TGTGCCTGCGGGGGGGAAGGCACCTACGAGCAGTACTTC. This gives the protein CACGGEGTYEQYF. The J gene is TRBJ2-7, the V gene TRBV21-1; the DNA was not used to check the table's D call, TRBD1. TRBV21-1 counts as a pseudogene. The CDR3 is 13 amino acids.

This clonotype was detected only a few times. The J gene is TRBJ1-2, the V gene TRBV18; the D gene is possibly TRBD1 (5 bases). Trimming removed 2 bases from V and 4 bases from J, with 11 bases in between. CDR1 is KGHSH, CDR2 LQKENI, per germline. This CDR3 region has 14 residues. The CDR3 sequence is CASSPDGGGYGYTF. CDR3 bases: TGTGCCAGCTCACCAGACGGGGGAGGCTATGGCTACACCTTC.

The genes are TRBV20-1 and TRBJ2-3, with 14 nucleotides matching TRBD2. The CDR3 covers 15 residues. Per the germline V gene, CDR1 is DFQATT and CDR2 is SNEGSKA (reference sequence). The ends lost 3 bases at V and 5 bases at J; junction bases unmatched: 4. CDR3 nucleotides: TGCAGTGCTAGCCGACTAGCGGGAGGGGGAGATACGCAGTATTTT. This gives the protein CSASRLAGGGDTQYF.

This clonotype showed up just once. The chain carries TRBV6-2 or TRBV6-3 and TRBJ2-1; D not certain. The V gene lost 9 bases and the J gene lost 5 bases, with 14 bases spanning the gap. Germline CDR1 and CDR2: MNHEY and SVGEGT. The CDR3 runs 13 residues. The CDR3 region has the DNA TGTGCCAGTAGGCGAAGCCTCCACAATGAGCAGTTCTTC. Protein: CASRRSLHNEQFF.

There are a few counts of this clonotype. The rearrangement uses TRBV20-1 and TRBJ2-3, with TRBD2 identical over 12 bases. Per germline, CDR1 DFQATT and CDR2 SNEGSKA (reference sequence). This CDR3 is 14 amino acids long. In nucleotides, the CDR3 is TGCGGACTTACTAGCGGGAGGTATCCAGATACGCAGTATTTT. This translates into CGLTSGRYPDTQYF.

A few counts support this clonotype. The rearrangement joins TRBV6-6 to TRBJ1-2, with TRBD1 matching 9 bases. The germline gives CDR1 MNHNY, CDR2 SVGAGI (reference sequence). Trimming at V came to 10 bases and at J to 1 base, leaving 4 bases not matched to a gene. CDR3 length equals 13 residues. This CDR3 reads CAMGQGYNYGYTF. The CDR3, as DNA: TGTGCCATGGGACAGGGCTATAACTATGGCTACACCTTC.

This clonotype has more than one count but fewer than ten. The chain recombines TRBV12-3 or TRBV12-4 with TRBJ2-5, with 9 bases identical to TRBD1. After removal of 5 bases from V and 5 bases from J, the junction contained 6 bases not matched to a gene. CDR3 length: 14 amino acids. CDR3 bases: TGTGCCAGCAGTCGACAGGGGGAGAAGGAGACCCAGTACTTC. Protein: CASSRQGEKETQYF.

The CDR3 DNA is TGTGCCAGCACCCTAGACAGGGTGAACACTGAAGCTTTCTTT. Protein: CASTLDRVNTEAFF. The chain couples TRBV6-1 to TRBJ1-1; the match to TRBD1 covers 7 bases. Losses at the gene ends were 7 bases for V and 0 bases for J; bases not matched to a gene: 5. The CDR3 sequence is 14 residues long. Germline CDR1 and CDR2: MNHNS and SASEGT.

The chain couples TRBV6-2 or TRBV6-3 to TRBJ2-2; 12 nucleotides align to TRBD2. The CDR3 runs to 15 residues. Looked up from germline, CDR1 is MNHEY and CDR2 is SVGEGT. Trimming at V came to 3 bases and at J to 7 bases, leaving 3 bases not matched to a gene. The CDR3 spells CASSYRLAGVGELFF. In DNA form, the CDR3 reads TGTGCCAGCAGTTATCGACTAGCGGGAGTCGGGGAGCTGTTTTTT.

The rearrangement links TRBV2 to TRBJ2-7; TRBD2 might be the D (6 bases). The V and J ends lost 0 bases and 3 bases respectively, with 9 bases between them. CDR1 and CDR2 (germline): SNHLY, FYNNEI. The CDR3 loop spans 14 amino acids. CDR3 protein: CASSEAPGDYEQYF. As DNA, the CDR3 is TGTGCCAGCAGTGAAGCCCCGGGAGACTACGAGCAGTACTTC.

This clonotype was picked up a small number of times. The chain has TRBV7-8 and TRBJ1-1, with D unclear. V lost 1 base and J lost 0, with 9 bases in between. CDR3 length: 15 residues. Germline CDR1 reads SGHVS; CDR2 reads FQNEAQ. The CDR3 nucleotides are TGTGCCAGCAGCTTAGGGGCGACCGTGAACACTGAAGCTTTCTTT. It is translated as CASSLGATVNTEAFF.

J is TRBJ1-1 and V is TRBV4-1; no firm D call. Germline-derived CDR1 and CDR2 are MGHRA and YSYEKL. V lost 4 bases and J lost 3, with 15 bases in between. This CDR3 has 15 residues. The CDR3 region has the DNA TGCGCCAGCAGCCTTAACCTTCCGATGGACACTGAAGCTTTCTTT. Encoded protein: CASSLNLPMDTEAFF.